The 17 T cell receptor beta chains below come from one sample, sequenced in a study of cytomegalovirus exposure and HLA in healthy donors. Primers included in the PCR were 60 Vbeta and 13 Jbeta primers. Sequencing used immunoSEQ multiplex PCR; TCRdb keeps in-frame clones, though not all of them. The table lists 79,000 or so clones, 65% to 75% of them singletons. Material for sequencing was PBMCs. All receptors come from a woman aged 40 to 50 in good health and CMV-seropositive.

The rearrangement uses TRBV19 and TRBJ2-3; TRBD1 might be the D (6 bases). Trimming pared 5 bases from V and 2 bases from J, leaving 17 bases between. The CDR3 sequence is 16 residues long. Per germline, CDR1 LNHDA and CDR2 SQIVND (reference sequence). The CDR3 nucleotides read TGTGCCAGTAGTTCCATTGGACAGACTACCACAGATACGCAGTATTTT. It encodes CASSSIGQTTTDTQYF.

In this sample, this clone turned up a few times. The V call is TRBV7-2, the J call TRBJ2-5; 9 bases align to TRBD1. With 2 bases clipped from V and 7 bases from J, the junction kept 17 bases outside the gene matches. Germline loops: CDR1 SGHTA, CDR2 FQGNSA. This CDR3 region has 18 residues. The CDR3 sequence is CASSLRGGWDRVPGTQYF. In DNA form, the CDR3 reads TGTGCCAGCAGCTTACGTGGGGGGTGGGACAGGGTACCTGGGACCCAGTACTTC. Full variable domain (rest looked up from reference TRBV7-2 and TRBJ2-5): GAGVSQSPSNKVTEKGKDVELRCDPISGHTALYWYRQSLGQGLEFLIYFQGNSAPDKSGLPSDRFSAERTGGSVSTLTIQRTQQEDSAVYLCASSLRGGWDRVPGTQYFGPGTRLLVL.

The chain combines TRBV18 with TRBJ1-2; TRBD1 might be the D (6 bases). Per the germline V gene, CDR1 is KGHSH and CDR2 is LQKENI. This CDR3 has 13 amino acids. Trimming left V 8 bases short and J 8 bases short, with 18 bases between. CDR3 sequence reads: CASGPGEIGGYTF. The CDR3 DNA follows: TGTGCCAGCGGGCCAGGGGAGATCGGCGGCTACACCTTC.

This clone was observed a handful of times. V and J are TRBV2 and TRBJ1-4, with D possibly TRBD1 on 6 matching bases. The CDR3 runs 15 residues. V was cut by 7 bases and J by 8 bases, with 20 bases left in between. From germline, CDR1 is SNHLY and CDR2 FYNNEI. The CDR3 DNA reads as TGTGCCAGCAAGTTGGACAGTACGCCAAAGGAAAAACTGTTTTTT. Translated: CASKLDSTPKEKLFF.

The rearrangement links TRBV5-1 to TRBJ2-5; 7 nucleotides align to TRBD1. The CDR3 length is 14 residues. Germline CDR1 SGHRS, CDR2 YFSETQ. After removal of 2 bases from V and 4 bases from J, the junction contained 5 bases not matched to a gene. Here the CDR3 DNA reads TGCGCCAGCAGCTTTACAGGGGCCGTAGAGACCCAGTACTTC. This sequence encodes CASSFTGAVETQYF.

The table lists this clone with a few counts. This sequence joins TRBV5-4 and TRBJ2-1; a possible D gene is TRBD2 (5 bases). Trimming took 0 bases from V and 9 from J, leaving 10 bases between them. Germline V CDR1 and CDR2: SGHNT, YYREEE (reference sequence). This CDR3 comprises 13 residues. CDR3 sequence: CASSLAREGEQFF. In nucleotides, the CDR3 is TGTGCCAGCAGCTTGGCTCGGGAAGGTGAGCAGTTCTTC. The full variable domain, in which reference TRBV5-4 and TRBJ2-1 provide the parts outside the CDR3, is ETGVTQSPTHLIKTRGQQVTLRCSSQSGHNTVSWYQQALGQGPQFIFQYYREEENGRGNFPPRFSGLQFPNYSSELNVNALELDDSALYLCASSLAREGEQFFGPGTRLTVL.

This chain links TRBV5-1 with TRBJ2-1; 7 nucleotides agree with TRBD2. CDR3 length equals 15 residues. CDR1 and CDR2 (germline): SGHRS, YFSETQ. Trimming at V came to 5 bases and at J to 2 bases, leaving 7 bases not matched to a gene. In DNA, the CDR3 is TGCGCCAGCAGTCGGGAAAGCGGGACCTACAATGAGCAGTTCTTC. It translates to CASSRESGTYNEQFF.

The CDR3: CASSLAVGLAGGGDTQYF. CDR3 nucleotide sequence: TGTGCCAGCAGCTTAGCGGTGGGGCTAGCGGGAGGAGGAGATACGCAGTATTTT. The V call is TRBV7-8, the J call TRBJ2-3; 11 bases are shared with TRBD2. Germline V gene data show CDR1 as SGHVS and CDR2 as FQNEAQ. The V and J ends lost 0 bases and 5 bases, in that order; junction bases with no gene match: 10. This CDR3 is 18 amino acids long.

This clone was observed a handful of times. The CDR3, as DNA: TGTGCCAGCAGCCAAGATTCCCGCCGAGACTCCTACAATGAGCAGTTCTTC. Its protein is CASSQDSRRDSYNEQFF. The chain combines TRBV14 with TRBJ2-1, with D uncertain. Germline CDR1 SGHDN, CDR2 FVKESK. The CDR3 totals 17 residues. V was clipped by 0 bases and J by 0 bases, with 12 bases between them.

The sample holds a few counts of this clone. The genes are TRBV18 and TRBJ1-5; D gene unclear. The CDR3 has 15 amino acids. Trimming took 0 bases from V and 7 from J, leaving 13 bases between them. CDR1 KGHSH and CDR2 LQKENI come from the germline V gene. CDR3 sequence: CASSPPGQRGQPQHF. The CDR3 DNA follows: TGTGCCAGCTCACCACCGGGTCAGCGAGGGCAGCCCCAGCATTTT. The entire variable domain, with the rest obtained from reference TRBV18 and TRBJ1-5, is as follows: NAGVMQNPRHLVRRRGQEARLRCSPMKGHSHVYWYRQLPEEGLKFMVYLQKENIIDESGMPKERFSAEFPKEGPSILRIQQVVRGDSAAYFCASSPPGQRGQPQHFGDGTRLSIL.

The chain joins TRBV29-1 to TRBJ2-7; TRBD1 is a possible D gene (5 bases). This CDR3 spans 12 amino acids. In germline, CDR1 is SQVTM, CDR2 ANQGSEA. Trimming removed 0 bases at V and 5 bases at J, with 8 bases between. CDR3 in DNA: TGCAGCGTTGAAGACAGGGTTGACGAGCAGTACTTC. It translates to CSVEDRVDEQYF.

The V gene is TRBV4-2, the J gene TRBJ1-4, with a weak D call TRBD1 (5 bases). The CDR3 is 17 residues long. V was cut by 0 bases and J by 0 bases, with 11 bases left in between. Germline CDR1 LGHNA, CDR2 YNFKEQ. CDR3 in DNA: TGTGCCAGCAGCCAAGACTCGACAGTTGCAACTAATGAAAAACTGTTTTTT. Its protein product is CASSQDSTVATNEKLFF.

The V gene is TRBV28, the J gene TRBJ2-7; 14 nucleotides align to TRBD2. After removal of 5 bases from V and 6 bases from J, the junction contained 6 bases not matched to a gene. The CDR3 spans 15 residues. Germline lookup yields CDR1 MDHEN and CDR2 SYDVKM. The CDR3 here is CASSPGTSGRAEQYF. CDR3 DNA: TGTGCCAGCAGTCCAGGGACTAGCGGGAGAGCCGAGCAGTACTTC. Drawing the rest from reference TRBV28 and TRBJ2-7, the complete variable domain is DVKVTQSSRYLVKRTGEKVFLECVQDMDHENMFWYRQDPGLGLRLIYFSYDVKMKEKGDIPEGYSVSREKKERFSLILESASTNQTSMYLCASSPGTSGRAEQYFGPGTRLTVT.

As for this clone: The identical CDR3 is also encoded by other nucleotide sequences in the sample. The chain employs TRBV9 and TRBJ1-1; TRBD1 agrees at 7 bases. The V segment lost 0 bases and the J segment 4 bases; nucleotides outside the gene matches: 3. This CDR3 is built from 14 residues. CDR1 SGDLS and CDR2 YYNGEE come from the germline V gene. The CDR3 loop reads CASSVAGGLTEAFF. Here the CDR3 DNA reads TGTGCCAGCAGCGTAGCAGGGGGGCTCACTGAAGCTTTCTTT.

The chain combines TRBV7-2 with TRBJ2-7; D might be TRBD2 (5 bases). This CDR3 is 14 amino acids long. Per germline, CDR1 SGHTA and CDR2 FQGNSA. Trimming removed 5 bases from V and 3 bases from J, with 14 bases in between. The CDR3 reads CASSISRDNYEQYF. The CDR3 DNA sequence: TGTGCCAGCAGCATAAGCCGGGATAACTACGAGCAGTACTTC.

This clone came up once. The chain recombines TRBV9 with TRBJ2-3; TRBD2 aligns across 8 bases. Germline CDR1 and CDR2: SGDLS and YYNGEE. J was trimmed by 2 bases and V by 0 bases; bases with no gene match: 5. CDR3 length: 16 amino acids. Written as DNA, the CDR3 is TGTGCCAGCAGCGTAGTGGCGGGGGGCCTCACAGATACGCAGTATTTT. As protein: CASSVVAGGLTDTQYF. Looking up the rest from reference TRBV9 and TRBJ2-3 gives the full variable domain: DSGVTQTPKHLITATGQRVTLRCSPRSGDLSVYWYQQSLDQGLQFLIQYYNGEERAKGNILERFSAQQFPDLHSELNLSSLELGDSALYFCASSVVAGGLTDTQYFGPGTRLTVL.

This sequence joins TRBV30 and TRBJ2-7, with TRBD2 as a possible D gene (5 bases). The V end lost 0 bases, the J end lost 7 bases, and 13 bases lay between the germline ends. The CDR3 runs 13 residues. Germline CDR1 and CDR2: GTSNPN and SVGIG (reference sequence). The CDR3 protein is CAWSVWASGEQYF. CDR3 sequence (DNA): TGTGCCTGGAGTGTTTGGGCCTCGGGAGAGCAGTACTTC.